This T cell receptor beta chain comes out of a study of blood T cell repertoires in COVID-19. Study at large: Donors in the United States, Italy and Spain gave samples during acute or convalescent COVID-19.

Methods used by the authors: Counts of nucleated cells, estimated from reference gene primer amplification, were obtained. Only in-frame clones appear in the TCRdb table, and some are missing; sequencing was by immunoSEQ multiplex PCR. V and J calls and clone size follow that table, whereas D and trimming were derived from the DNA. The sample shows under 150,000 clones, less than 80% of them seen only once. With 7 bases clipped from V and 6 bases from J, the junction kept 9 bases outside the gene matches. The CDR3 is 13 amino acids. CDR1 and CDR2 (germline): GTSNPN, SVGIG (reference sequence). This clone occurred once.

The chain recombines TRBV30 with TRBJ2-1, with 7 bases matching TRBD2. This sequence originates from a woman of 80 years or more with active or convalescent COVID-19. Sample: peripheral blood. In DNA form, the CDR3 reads TGTGCCTCCGGGGGGTCCAACATCAATGAGCAGTTCTTC. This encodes CASGGSNINEQFF.